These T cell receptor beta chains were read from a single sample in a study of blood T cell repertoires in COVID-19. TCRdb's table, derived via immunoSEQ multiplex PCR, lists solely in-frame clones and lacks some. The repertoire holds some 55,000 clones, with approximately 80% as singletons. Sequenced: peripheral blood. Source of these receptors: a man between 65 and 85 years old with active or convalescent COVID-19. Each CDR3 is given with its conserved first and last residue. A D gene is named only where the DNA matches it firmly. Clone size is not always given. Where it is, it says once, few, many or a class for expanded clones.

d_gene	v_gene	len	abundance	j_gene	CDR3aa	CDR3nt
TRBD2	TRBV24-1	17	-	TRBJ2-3	CATSDRGLAGGPDTQYF	TGTGCCACCAGTGACCGCGGACTAGCGGGAGGGCCTGATACGCAGTATTTT
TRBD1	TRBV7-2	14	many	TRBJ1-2	CASSLLGQFYGYTF	TGTGCCAGCAGCTTACTGGGACAGTTCTATGGCTACACCTTC
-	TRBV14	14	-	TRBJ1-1	CASSQGQGGTEAFF	TGTGCCAGCAGCCAAGGCCAGGGAGGAACTGAAGCTTTCTTT
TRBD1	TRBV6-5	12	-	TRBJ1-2	CASTKGTGGYTF	TGTGCCAGCACCAAAGGGACAGGGGGCTACACCTTC
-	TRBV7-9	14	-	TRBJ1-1	CASSLDRANTEAFF	TGTGCCAGCAGCTTAGACAGGGCGAACACTGAAGCTTTCTTT
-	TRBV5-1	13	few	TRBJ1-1	CASSSGERTEAFF	TGCGCCAGCAGCTCCGGGGAACGCACTGAAGCTTTCTTT
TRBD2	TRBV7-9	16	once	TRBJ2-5	CASSPSLSGRRGTQYF	TGTGCCAGCAGCCCGAGTCTAAGCGGGAGGCGGGGGACCCAGTACTTC
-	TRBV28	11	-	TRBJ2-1	CASSRYNEQFF	TGTGCCAGCAGTCGTTACAATGAGCAGTTCTTC
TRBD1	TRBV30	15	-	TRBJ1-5	CAWSWGQGIDQPQHF	TGTGCCTGGAGCTGGGGACAGGGGATAGATCAGCCCCAGCATTTT
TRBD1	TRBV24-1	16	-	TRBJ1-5	CATSETGQGYNQPQHF	TGTGCCACCAGTGAGACGGGACAGGGCTACAATCAGCCCCAGCATTTT
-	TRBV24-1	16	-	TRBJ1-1	CATSPTGGGGKTEAFF	TGTGCCACCAGCCCCACCGGCGGGGGCGGGAAAACTGAAGCTTTCTTT
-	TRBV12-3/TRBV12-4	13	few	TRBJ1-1	CASSYDKNTEAFF	TGTGCCAGCAGTTATGACAAGAACACTGAAGCTTTCTTT
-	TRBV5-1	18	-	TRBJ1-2	CASSQTRTQRPPNYGYTF	TGCGCCAGCAGCCAGACCCGAACTCAGCGCCCTCCCAACTATGGCTACACCTTC
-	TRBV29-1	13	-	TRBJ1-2	CSVYLGASYGYTF	TGCAGCGTTTATCTGGGGGCGTCCTATGGCTACACCTTC
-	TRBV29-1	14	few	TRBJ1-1	CSVAGGGARTEAFF	TGCAGCGTTGCGGGGGGGGGCGCGAGGACTGAAGCTTTCTTT
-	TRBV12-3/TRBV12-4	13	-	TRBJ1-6	CASSLNYNSPLHF	TGTGCCAGCAGTCTAAATTATAATTCACCCCTCCACTTT
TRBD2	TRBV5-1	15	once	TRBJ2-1	CASSSGEREMNEQFF	TGCGCCAGCAGCTCCGGGGAGCGGGAGATGAATGAGCAGTTCTTC
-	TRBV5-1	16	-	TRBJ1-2	CASSPQSQGRNYGYTF	TGCGCCAGCAGCCCTCAAAGCCAGGGGAGAAACTATGGCTACACCTTC
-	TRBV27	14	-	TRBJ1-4	CASSPYLGGGKLFF	TGTGCCAGCAGTCCCTACCTTGGGGGGGGAAAACTGTTTTTT
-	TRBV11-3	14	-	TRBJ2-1	CASIRVEGHNEQFF	TGTGCCAGCATTCGAGTCGAGGGCCACAATGAGCAGTTCTTC
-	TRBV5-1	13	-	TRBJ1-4	CASSLAGTAKLFF	TGCGCCAGCAGCTTAGCAGGGACTGCAAAACTGTTTTTT
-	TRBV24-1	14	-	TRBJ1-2	CATSDLGQSYGYTF	TGTGCCACCAGTGATTTGGGACAGAGCTATGGCTACACCTTC
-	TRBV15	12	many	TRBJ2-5	CATSRGHGDQYF	TGTGCCACCAGCAGGGGACACGGCGACCAGTACTTC
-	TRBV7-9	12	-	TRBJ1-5	CASSFSGQPQHF	TGTGCCAGCAGCTTTTCAGGTCAGCCCCAGCATTTT
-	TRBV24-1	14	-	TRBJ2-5	CATSERQVAETQYF	TGTGCCACCAGTGAAAGACAGGTAGCAGAGACCCAGTACTTC
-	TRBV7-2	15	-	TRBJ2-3	CASSLDRGNTDTQYF	TGTGCCAGCAGCTTAGACCGGGGAAACACAGATACGCAGTATTTT
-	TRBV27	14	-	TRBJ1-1	CASSSTLMNTEAFF	TGTGCCAGCAGTTCGACACTGATGAACACTGAAGCTTTCTTT
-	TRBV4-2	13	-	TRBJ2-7	CASSQDQQYEQYF	TGTGCCAGCAGCCAAGATCAACAGTACGAGCAGTACTTC
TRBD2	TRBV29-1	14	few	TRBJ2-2	CSVDGGSRTGELFF	TGCAGCGTTGACGGCGGGAGTAGGACCGGGGAGCTGTTTTTT
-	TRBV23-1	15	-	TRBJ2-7	CASSQSARWSYEQYF	TGCGCCAGCAGTCAATCGGCACGATGGTCCTACGAGCAGTACTTC
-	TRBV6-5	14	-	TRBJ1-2	CASSPPGTLKGYTF	TGTGCCAGCAGTCCTCCCGGGACTTTGAAGGGCTACACCTTC
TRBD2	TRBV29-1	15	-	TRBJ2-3	CSVTGTSGGLDTQYF	TGCAGCGTCACCGGGACTAGCGGGGGATTAGATACGCAGTATTTT
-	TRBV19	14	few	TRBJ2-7	CATQPTGGLYEQYF	TGTGCCACCCAACCGACCGGGGGGCTATACGAGCAGTACTTC
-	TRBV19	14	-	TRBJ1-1	CASSIARGSTEAFF	TGTGCCAGTAGTATAGCCAGGGGATCCACTGAAGCTTTCTTT
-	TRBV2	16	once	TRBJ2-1	CASSERRVVSYNEQFF	TGTGCCAGCAGTGAGCGCAGGGTAGTCTCCTACAATGAGCAGTTCTTC
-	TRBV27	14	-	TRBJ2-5	CASGSREFQETQYF	TGTGCCAGCGGTTCCCGGGAGTTCCAAGAGACCCAGTACTTC
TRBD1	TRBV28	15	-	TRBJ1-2	CASSLPAGGPYGYTF	TGTGCCAGCAGTTTACCAGCAGGGGGGCCGTATGGCTACACCTTC
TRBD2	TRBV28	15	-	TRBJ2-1	CASSDSGGALDEQFF	TGTGCCAGCAGTGATAGCGGGGGGGCCTTGGATGAGCAGTTCTTC
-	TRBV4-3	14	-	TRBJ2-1	CASSQDAESNEQFF	TGCGCCAGCAGCCAAGATGCCGAGTCTAATGAGCAGTTCTTC
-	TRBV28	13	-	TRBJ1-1	CASSLFGRTEAFF	TGTGCCAGCAGTTTGTTTGGGAGAACTGAAGCTTTCTTT
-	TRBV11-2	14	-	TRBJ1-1	CASSSNPSPGGAFF	TGTGCCAGCAGCTCCAACCCAAGCCCGGGTGGAGCTTTCTTT
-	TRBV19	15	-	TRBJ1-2	CASSIDHQGTYGYTF	TGTGCCAGTAGTATAGATCACCAGGGAACCTATGGCTACACCTTC
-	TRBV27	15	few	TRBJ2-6	CASSDYSSGANVLTF	TGTGCCAGCAGTGATTACAGCTCTGGGGCCAACGTCCTGACTTTC
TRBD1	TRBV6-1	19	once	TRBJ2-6	CASSAGPGQDYSGANVLTF	TGTGCCAGCAGTGCTGGCCCGGGACAGGATTACTCTGGGGCCAACGTCCTGACTTTC
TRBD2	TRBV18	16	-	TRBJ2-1	CASSPLGLAGDNEQFF	TGTGCCAGCTCACCCCTCGGACTAGCGGGAGACAATGAGCAGTTCTTC
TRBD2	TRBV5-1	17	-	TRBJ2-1	CASRASGDGASYNEQFF	TGCGCCAGCAGGGCTAGCGGGGATGGGGCCTCCTACAATGAGCAGTTCTTC
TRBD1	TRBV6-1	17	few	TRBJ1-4	CASSEVGGQRGKKKLFF	TGTGCCAGCAGTGAAGTGGGGGGACAGAGGGGCAAGAAAAAACTGTTTTTT
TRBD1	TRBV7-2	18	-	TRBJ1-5	CASSLEGQGRRWNQPQHF	TGTGCCAGCAGCTTAGAGGGACAGGGAAGAAGGTGGAATCAGCCCCAGCATTTT
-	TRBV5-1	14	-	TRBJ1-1	CASSLATADTEAFF	TGCGCCAGCAGCTTGGCAACAGCGGACACTGAAGCTTTCTTT
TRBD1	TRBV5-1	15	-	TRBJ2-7	CASSLEEGAGHEQYF	TGCGCCAGCAGCTTGGAAGAGGGGGCTGGCCACGAGCAGTACTTC
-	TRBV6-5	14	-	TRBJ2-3	CASSFSESTDTQYF	TGTGCCAGCAGTTTTAGCGAAAGCACAGATACGCAGTATTTT
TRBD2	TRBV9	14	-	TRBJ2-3	CASSVVPSGDTQYF	TGTGCCAGCAGCGTAGTCCCTAGCGGAGATACGCAGTATTTT
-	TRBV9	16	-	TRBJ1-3	CASSAVPTTSGNTIYF	TGTGCCAGCAGCGCCGTCCCCACTACCTCTGGAAACACCATATATTTT
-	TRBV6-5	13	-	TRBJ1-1	CASTQNMNTEAFF	TGTGCCAGCACACAGAACATGAACACTGAAGCTTTCTTT
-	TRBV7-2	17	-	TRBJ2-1	CASSPWSTRALSNEQFF	TGTGCCAGCAGCCCGTGGTCAACCAGGGCGCTTAGCAATGAGCAGTTCTTC
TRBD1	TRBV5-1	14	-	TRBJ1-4	CASSLEGRGEKLFF	TGCGCCAGCAGCTTGGAAGGCAGGGGGGAAAAACTGTTTTTT
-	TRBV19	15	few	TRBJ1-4	CASSGGTETNEKLFF	TGTGCCAGTAGTGGGGGGACCGAAACTAATGAAAAACTGTTTTTT